Listed here is a single T cell receptor (beta chain). The antigen is undetermined. The CDR3 consists of 13 residues. CDR1 is MNHEY, CDR2 SVGAGI, per germline. Trimming stripped 7 bases from V and 2 bases from J, with 12 bases between. This specimen comes from a study of shared clonotypes between healthy human individuals. At the level of the study: Plates per donor: three CD4 naive, three CD4 memory, two CD8 naive, one CD8 memory.

Notes on the study in general: Richness estimates generally favored naive over memory subsets.

Only in-frame clones appear in the TCRdb table, and some are missing; sequencing was by immunoSEQ multiplex PCR. The sample records approximately 840,000 clones, about 96% being singletons. Naivety among CD8 cells was defined by CD45RO negativity and positive CCR7 selection, thereby excluding terminally differentiated effector memory CD45RA+ cells. The sequenced sample consisted of naive CD8+ T cells sorted from blood. The receptor was derived from a man younger than 45 in good health. The rearrangement uses TRBV6-5 and TRBJ2-7; D gene unclear. The CDR3: CASTKAVPYEQYF. DNA for the CDR3: TGTGCCAGCACCAAGGCGGTCCCCTACGAGCAGTACTTC.